This T cell receptor beta chain was obtained from a study of identical twins. Study-wide results and caveats: Out-of-frame alpha sequences shared between twins exhibited an excess of low generation probability.

This clonotype was detected a few times. The antigen remains undetermined. Trimming took 1 base from V and 2 from J; bases not matched to a gene: 4. The CDR3 covers 16 residues. Germline V gene data show CDR1 as KGHDR and CDR2 as SFDVKD. Via MiXCR, TCRdb re-called the 5' RACE reads, giving one row per CDR3 protein. Of approximately 630,000 distinct CDR3 sequences detected, around 7.5% appear once; the ten largest clones hold about 1.5%. The data also belong to a second study, concerning yellow fever vaccine responses in identical twins.

Material for sequencing was PBMCs. The chain is built from TRBV24-1 and TRBJ2-5, with 9 bases that match TRBD1. This receptor was obtained from a woman under 30 in good health. The CDR3 DNA reads TGTGCCACCAGTGATTTTTTCGGACAGGGGCAAGAGACCCAGTACTTC. Protein sequence: CATSDFFGQGQETQYF.